These T cell receptor beta chains were read from a single sample in a study of T cell changes during pregnancy in multiple sclerosis. Sequencing was performed with immunoSEQ multiplex PCR; in TCRdb, only in-frame clones are kept and a portion is missing. The sample includes some 100,000 clones, about 94% of them seen just once. Material: peripheral blood, obtained before pregnancy. The receptors originated from a female donor with multiple sclerosis, enrolled in a pregnancy study. The CDR3 runs from the conserved cysteine through the conserved F or W. D genes are given only for firm matches. Clone size is not always given. Where it is, it says once, few, many or a class for expanded clones.

j_gene: TRBJ2-7
d_gene: TRBD1
v_gene: TRBV5-6
abundance: .
CDR3nt: TGTGCCAGCAGCTTGGGACAGGGACACTACGAGCAGTACTTC
CDR3aa: CASSLGQGHYEQYF

j_gene: TRBJ2-7
d_gene: TRBD2
v_gene: TRBV28
abundance: .
CDR3nt: TGTGCCAGCAGCCGACTAGCGAGGGAGCAGTACTTC
CDR3aa: CASSRLAREQYF

j_gene: TRBJ2-7
d_gene: .
v_gene: TRBV2
abundance: .
CDR3nt: TGTGCCAGCAGTGAATTTGCCCAGTACGAGCAGTACTTC
CDR3aa: CASSEFAQYEQYF

j_gene: TRBJ2-1
d_gene: .
v_gene: TRBV19
abundance: .
CDR3nt: TGTGCCAGTAGTGTATACAATGAGCAGTTCTTC
CDR3aa: CASSVYNEQFF

j_gene: TRBJ1-4
d_gene: .
v_gene: TRBV7-9
abundance: .
CDR3nt: TGTGCCAGCAGGTCTCCGGGGGGGAGTGAAAAACTGTTTTTT
CDR3aa: CASRSPGGSEKLFF

j_gene: TRBJ2-5
d_gene: TRBD1
v_gene: TRBV27
abundance: .
CDR3nt: TGTGCCAGCAGTTTTCAGGGGGCCGGGGAGACCCAGTACTTC
CDR3aa: CASSFQGAGETQYF

j_gene: TRBJ1-3
d_gene: .
v_gene: TRBV27
abundance: many
CDR3nt: TGTGCCAGCAGTTCCTTCTCTGGAAACACCATATATTTT
CDR3aa: CASSSFSGNTIYF

j_gene: TRBJ1-1
d_gene: TRBD1
v_gene: TRBV2
abundance: .
CDR3nt: TGTGCCACCAGGGGGCGGCCCGCACGGGGGGCTTTCTTT
CDR3aa: CATRGRPARGAFF

j_gene: TRBJ1-5
d_gene: .
v_gene: TRBV2
abundance: .
CDR3nt: TGTGCCAGCAGTGGGGGCAGGACGAATCAGCCCCAGCATTTT
CDR3aa: CASSGGRTNQPQHF

j_gene: TRBJ1-2
d_gene: TRBD1
v_gene: TRBV13
abundance: once
CDR3nt: TGTGCCAGCAGCTTGCCGGGGACAGGGGGCACTGGCTACACCTTC
CDR3aa: CASSLPGTGGTGYTF

j_gene: TRBJ2-7
d_gene: TRBD1
v_gene: TRBV2
abundance: .
CDR3nt: TGTGCCAGCACTAGGACAGGGGCCATAAGCTCCTACGAGCAGTACTTC
CDR3aa: CASTRTGAISSYEQYF

j_gene: TRBJ1-2
d_gene: .
v_gene: TRBV18
abundance: .
CDR3nt: TGTGCCAGCTCGCCCCAGGGGACCCACTATGGCTACACCTTC
CDR3aa: CASSPQGTHYGYTF

j_gene: TRBJ1-2
d_gene: TRBD1
v_gene: TRBV28
abundance: .
CDR3nt: TGTGCCAGCAGTCAAATTTCCGGGACAGAGATCTATGGCTACACCTTC
CDR3aa: CASSQISGTEIYGYTF

j_gene: TRBJ2-7
d_gene: TRBD1
v_gene: TRBV19
abundance: .
CDR3nt: TGTGCCACCGGACAGGGCGACTCCTACGAGCAGTACTTC
CDR3aa: CATGQGDSYEQYF

j_gene: TRBJ2-1
d_gene: TRBD2
v_gene: TRBV4-1
abundance: .
CDR3nt: TGCGCCAGCAGCCCCTACTACCTGCCGGGACTAGGAAACAATGAGCAGTTCTTC
CDR3aa: CASSPYYLPGLGNNEQFF

j_gene: TRBJ2-1
d_gene: .
v_gene: TRBV11-2
abundance: .
CDR3nt: TGTGCCAGCAGCTTAGATAGAGTTGAGCAGTTCTTC
CDR3aa: CASSLDRVEQFF

j_gene: TRBJ1-1
d_gene: .
v_gene: TRBV11-2
abundance: .
CDR3nt: TGTGCCAGCAGCTACTTGTTGACGGGGAGGGACACTGAAGCTTTCTTT
CDR3aa: CASSYLLTGRDTEAFF

j_gene: TRBJ2-4
d_gene: TRBD2
v_gene: TRBV28
abundance: .
CDR3nt: TGTGCCAGCGGACGGGAGGCGGGGAACATTCAGTACTTC
CDR3aa: CASGREAGNIQYF

j_gene: TRBJ1-2
d_gene: .
v_gene: TRBV9
abundance: .
CDR3nt: TGTGCCAGCAGCGGCCCACATCTTACCTTC
CDR3aa: CASSGPHLTF

j_gene: TRBJ2-5
d_gene: .
v_gene: TRBV4-3
abundance: .
CDR3nt: TGCGCCAGCAGCCAAGATGGTTCCAGCGAAGAGACCCAGTACTTC
CDR3aa: CASSQDGSSEETQYF

j_gene: TRBJ2-7
d_gene: TRBD2
v_gene: TRBV7-9
abundance: .
CDR3nt: TGTGCCAGCAGCTCTCGACTAGCGGGAGAATGGCACGAGCAGTACTTC
CDR3aa: CASSSRLAGEWHEQYF

j_gene: TRBJ1-5
d_gene: .
v_gene: TRBV15
abundance: .
CDR3nt: TGTGCCACCAGCAGAGATTCGAGAACCGATAGCAATCAGCCCCAGCATTTT
CDR3aa: CATSRDSRTDSNQPQHF

j_gene: TRBJ2-1
d_gene: TRBD2
v_gene: TRBV7-6
abundance: .
CDR3nt: TGTGCCAGCAGCTCGACTAGCGGGAGGGCCGGGAATGAGCAGTTCTTC
CDR3aa: CASSSTSGRAGNEQFF

j_gene: TRBJ2-7
d_gene: TRBD1
v_gene: TRBV19
abundance: .
CDR3nt: TGTGCCAGTAGTATAAGACTGGGACAGAGATTCTACGAGCAGTACTTC
CDR3aa: CASSIRLGQRFYEQYF

j_gene: TRBJ1-1
d_gene: TRBD1
v_gene: TRBV5-1
abundance: .
CDR3nt: TGCGCCAGCAGGGAAGAGGGGGCAAGGACTGAAGCTTTCTTT
CDR3aa: CASREEGARTEAFF

j_gene: TRBJ2-1
d_gene: .
v_gene: TRBV5-1
abundance: .
CDR3nt: TGCGCCAGCAGCATCGGGACATCAAACAATGAGCAGTTCTTC
CDR3aa: CASSIGTSNNEQFF

j_gene: TRBJ2-4
d_gene: TRBD1
v_gene: TRBV5-1
abundance: .
CDR3nt: TGCGCCAGCAGCTTGGATACGACAGGGAAGGGAAACATTCAGTACTTC
CDR3aa: CASSLDTTGKGNIQYF

j_gene: TRBJ2-2
d_gene: TRBD2
v_gene: TRBV18
abundance: once
CDR3nt: TGTGCCAGCTCGGCTCAGGGAGGGATCTTCACCGGGGAGCTGTTTTTT
CDR3aa: CASSAQGGIFTGELFF

j_gene: TRBJ2-1
d_gene: .
v_gene: TRBV5-6
abundance: .
CDR3nt: TGTGCCAGCAGCCCCCCGTATTTAGGGGTCGGTAATGAGCAGTTCTTC
CDR3aa: CASSPPYLGVGNEQFF

j_gene: TRBJ1-1
d_gene: .
v_gene: TRBV7-9
abundance: .
CDR3nt: TGTGCCAGCGGGGGGGATACTGAAGCTTTCTTT
CDR3aa: CASGGDTEAFF

j_gene: TRBJ2-2
d_gene: .
v_gene: TRBV18
abundance: .
CDR3nt: TGTGCCAGCTCACCAGGAGCCGGGGAGCTGTTTTTT
CDR3aa: CASSPGAGELFF

j_gene: TRBJ2-2
d_gene: .
v_gene: TRBV18
abundance: .
CDR3nt: TGTGCCAGCTCACCACTTAGCAACACCGGGGAGCTGTTTTTT
CDR3aa: CASSPLSNTGELFF

j_gene: TRBJ2-7
d_gene: TRBD1
v_gene: TRBV6-1
abundance: .
CDR3nt: TGTGCCAGCAGTGTTTCAGGGACAGGGACCTTAAGCTACGAGCAGTACTTC
CDR3aa: CASSVSGTGTLSYEQYF

j_gene: TRBJ2-7
d_gene: TRBD2
v_gene: TRBV7-9
abundance: once
CDR3nt: TGTGCCAGCAGCTTACCGGGAGGCAACCGACACGAGCAGTACTTC
CDR3aa: CASSLPGGNRHEQYF

j_gene: TRBJ2-7
d_gene: TRBD2
v_gene: TRBV19
abundance: .
CDR3nt: TGTGCCAGTAGATGGGCTAGCGGCTCCTACGAGCAGTACTTC
CDR3aa: CASRWASGSYEQYF

j_gene: TRBJ1-1
d_gene: .
v_gene: TRBV19
abundance: once
CDR3nt: TGTGCCAGTAGCCAGGGCAGGGGGAACACTGAAGCTTTCTTT
CDR3aa: CASSQGRGNTEAFF

j_gene: TRBJ2-1
d_gene: TRBD1
v_gene: TRBV5-1
abundance: .
CDR3nt: TGCGCCAGCAGCTTAGGACAGGGGGTAAATGAGCAGTTCTTC
CDR3aa: CASSLGQGVNEQFF

j_gene: TRBJ1-5
d_gene: .
v_gene: TRBV7-2
abundance: .
CDR3nt: TGTGCCAGCAGCTTAGGGCGGCTCAATCAGCCCCAGCATTTT
CDR3aa: CASSLGRLNQPQHF

j_gene: TRBJ1-1
d_gene: TRBD1
v_gene: TRBV5-5
abundance: .
CDR3nt: TGTGCCAGCAGCCTGGGGACAGCGAACACTGAAGCTTTCTTT
CDR3aa: CASSLGTANTEAFF

j_gene: TRBJ2-2
d_gene: TRBD2
v_gene: TRBV4-3
abundance: .
CDR3nt: TGCGCCAGCAGCCAAGGAATAGCGGGAGAGTTTTACACCGGGGAGCTGTTTTTT
CDR3aa: CASSQGIAGEFYTGELFF

j_gene: TRBJ1-1
d_gene: TRBD1
v_gene: TRBV6-1
abundance: .
CDR3nt: TGTGCCAGCACCTTAAACAGGGGAGGAGCTGAAGCTTTCTTT
CDR3aa: CASTLNRGGAEAFF

j_gene: TRBJ2-3
d_gene: .
v_gene: TRBV4-1
abundance: .
CDR3nt: TGCGCCAGCAGCCAAGCTTTAAGCACAGATACGCAGTATTTT
CDR3aa: CASSQALSTDTQYF

j_gene: TRBJ1-2
d_gene: .
v_gene: TRBV19
abundance: once
CDR3nt: TGTGCCAGTAGTACCCCCAGGGATGACTATGGCTACACCTTC
CDR3aa: CASSTPRDDYGYTF

j_gene: TRBJ2-3
d_gene: .
v_gene: TRBV6-1
abundance: .
CDR3nt: TGTGCCAGCAGGGACTTGGGAGATACGCAGTATTTT
CDR3aa: CASRDLGDTQYF

j_gene: TRBJ2-1
d_gene: .
v_gene: TRBV9
abundance: .
CDR3nt: TGTGCCAGCAGCGTAGATAGTTGGGGAGAAGAGCAGTTCTTC
CDR3aa: CASSVDSWGEEQFF

j_gene: TRBJ2-1
d_gene: TRBD2
v_gene: TRBV19
abundance: .
CDR3nt: TGTGCCAGTAGTATCGCGCGGGGGGGCAATGAGCAGTTCTTC
CDR3aa: CASSIARGGNEQFF

j_gene: TRBJ1-2
d_gene: TRBD1
v_gene: TRBV5-1
abundance: .
CDR3nt: TGCGCCAGCAGCTTGGGACAGGGGAACGATAAGGATTATGGCTACACCTTC
CDR3aa: CASSLGQGNDKDYGYTF

j_gene: TRBJ2-7
d_gene: TRBD2
v_gene: TRBV2
abundance: .
CDR3nt: TGTGCCAGCAGTCAGACTAGCGGGACTCGTTCCTACGAGCAGTACTTC
CDR3aa: CASSQTSGTRSYEQYF

j_gene: TRBJ2-7
d_gene: .
v_gene: TRBV6-5
abundance: .
CDR3nt: TGTGCCAGCAGTGAGGACTGGAGCTCCTACGAGCAGTACTTC
CDR3aa: CASSEDWSSYEQYF

j_gene: TRBJ2-5
d_gene: TRBD2
v_gene: TRBV30
abundance: .
CDR3nt: TGTGCCTGGAGTGTGCTAGCGGTTCAAGAGACCCAGTACTTC
CDR3aa: CAWSVLAVQETQYF

j_gene: TRBJ1-5
d_gene: TRBD1
v_gene: TRBV4-1
abundance: .
CDR3nt: TGCGCCAGCAGCCAACAGGGGGTTAGTCAGCCCCAGCATTTT
CDR3aa: CASSQQGVSQPQHF

j_gene: TRBJ1-1
d_gene: .
v_gene: TRBV19
abundance: once
CDR3nt: TGTGCCAGTAGTCGGAGCACTGAAGCTTTCTTT
CDR3aa: CASSRSTEAFF

j_gene: TRBJ2-5
d_gene: TRBD2
v_gene: TRBV6-5
abundance: once
CDR3nt: TGTGCCAGCAGTCCCGGGACTAGCGGAGCCCAGACCCAGTACTTC
CDR3aa: CASSPGTSGAQTQYF

j_gene: TRBJ1-2
d_gene: .
v_gene: TRBV27
abundance: .
CDR3nt: TGTGCCAGCAGTTTATTAGGGAGGATCTATGGCTACACCTTC
CDR3aa: CASSLLGRIYGYTF

j_gene: TRBJ2-5
d_gene: TRBD1
v_gene: TRBV7-2
abundance: .
CDR3nt: TGTGCCAGCAGCCTAACGGGACAGGGGGTTTCAGCGGTGACCCAGTACTTC
CDR3aa: CASSLTGQGVSAVTQYF